This T cell receptor beta chain was identified in a study of blood T cells in healthy people across ages. Study-level results: In long-lived donors, naive CD4+ cell counts and diversity exceeded those of aged donors.

For the second PCR, which ran for roughly 6 to 11 cycles, a sample-barcoded 5' primer and a J-beta primer mix were used. TCRdb processed the 5' RACE reads anew with MiXCR; each CDR3 protein has one entry. The data show hundreds of thousands of distinct CDR3 sequences, approximately 40% seen once. This clonotype was counted between two and nine times. Antigen specificity is unknown. Sequencing was performed on blood. The clonotype originates from a man older than 75 in good health.

In DNA, the CDR3 is TGCAGTGTTAACCGGGACAGCCCCTCAACGACCCAGTACTTC. Translation gives CSVNRDSPSTTQYF. The rearrangement joins TRBV20-1 to TRBJ2-5, with 7 bases aligning to TRBD1. The CDR3 contains 14 residues. CDR1 and CDR2 (germline): DFQATT, SNEGSKA (reference sequence). Trimming removed 7 bases from V and 7 bases from J; junction bases left unmatched: 15.